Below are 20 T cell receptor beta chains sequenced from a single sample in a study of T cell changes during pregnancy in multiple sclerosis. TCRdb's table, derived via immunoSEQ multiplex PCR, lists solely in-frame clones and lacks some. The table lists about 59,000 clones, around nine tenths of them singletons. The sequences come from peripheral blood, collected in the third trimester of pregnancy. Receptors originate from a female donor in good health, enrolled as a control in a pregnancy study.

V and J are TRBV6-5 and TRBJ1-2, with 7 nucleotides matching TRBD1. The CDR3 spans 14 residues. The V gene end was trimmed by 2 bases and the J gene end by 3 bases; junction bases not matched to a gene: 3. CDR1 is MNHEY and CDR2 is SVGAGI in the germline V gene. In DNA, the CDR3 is TGTGCCAGCAGTTACCACGGGACAGACTATGGCTACACCTTC. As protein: CASSYHGTDYGYTF.

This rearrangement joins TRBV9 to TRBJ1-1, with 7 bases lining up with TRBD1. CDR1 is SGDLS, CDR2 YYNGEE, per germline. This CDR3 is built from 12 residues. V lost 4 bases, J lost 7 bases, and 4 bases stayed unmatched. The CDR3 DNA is TGTGCCAGCAGCTTGACAGGGAATGAAGCTTTCTTT. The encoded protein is CASSLTGNEAFF.

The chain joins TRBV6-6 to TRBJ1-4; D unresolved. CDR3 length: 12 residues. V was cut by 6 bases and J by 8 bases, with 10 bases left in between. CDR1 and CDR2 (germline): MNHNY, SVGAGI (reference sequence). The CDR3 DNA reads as TGTGCCAGCAGAGGTACTAGGGAAAAACTGTTTTTT. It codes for CASRGTREKLFF.

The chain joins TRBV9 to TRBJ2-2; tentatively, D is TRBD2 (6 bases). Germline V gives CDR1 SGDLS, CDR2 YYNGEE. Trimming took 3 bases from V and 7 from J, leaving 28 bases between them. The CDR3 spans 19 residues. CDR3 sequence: CASSGDFSLGATRGGELFF. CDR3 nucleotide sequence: TGTGCCAGCAGCGGAGATTTTTCTTTGGGTGCGACTAGGGGCGGGGAGCTGTTTTTT. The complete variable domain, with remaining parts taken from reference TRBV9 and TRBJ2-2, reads DSGVTQTPKHLITATGQRVTLRCSPRSGDLSVYWYQQSLDQGLQFLIQYYNGEERAKGNILERFSAQQFPDLHSELNLSSLELGDSALYFCASSGDFSLGATRGGELFFGEGSRLTVL.

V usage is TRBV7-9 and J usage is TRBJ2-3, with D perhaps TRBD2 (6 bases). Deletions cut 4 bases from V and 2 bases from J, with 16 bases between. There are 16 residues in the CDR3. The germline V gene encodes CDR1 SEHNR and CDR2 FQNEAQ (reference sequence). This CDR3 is CASSSPGGRITDTQYF. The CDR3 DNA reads TGTGCCAGCAGCTCCCCCGGGGGTAGAATCACAGATACGCAGTATTTT.

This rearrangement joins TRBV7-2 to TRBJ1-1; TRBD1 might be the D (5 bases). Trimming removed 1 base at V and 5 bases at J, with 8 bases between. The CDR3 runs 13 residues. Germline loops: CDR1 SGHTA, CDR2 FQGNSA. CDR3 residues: CASSLGAGTEAFF. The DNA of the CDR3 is TGTGCCAGCAGCTTAGGGGCAGGGACTGAAGCTTTCTTT.

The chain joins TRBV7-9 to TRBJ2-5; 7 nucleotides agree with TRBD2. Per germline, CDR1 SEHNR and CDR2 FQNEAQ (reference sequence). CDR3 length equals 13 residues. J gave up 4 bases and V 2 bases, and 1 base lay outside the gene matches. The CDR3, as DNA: TGTGCCAGCAGCTTACCGGGGGGAGAGACCCAGTACTTC. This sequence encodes CASSLPGGETQYF.

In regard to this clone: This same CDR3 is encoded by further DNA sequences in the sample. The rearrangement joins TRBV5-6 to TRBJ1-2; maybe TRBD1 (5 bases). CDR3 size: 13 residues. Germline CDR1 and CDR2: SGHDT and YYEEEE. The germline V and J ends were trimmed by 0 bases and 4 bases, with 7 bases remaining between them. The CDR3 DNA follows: TGTGCCAGCAGCTTGGACAGGTCCTATGGCTACACCTTC. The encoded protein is CASSLDRSYGYTF.

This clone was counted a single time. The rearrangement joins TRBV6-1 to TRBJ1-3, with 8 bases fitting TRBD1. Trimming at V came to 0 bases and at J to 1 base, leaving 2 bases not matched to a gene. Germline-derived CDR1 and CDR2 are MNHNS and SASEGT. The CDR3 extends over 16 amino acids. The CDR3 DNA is TGTGCCAGCAGTGAAGCTTGGACAGGGTCTGGAAACACCATATATTTT. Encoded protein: CASSEAWTGSGNTIYF.

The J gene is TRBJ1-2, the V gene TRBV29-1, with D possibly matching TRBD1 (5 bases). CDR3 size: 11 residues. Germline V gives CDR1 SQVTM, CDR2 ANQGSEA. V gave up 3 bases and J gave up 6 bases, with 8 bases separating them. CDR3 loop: CSVEGGNGYTF. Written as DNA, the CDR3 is TGCAGCGTTGAGGGGGGGAATGGCTACACCTTC.

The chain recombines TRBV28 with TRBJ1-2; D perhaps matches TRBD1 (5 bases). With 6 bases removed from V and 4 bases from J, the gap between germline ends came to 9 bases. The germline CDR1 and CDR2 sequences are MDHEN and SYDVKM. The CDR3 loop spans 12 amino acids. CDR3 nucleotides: TGTGCCAGCAGCGGGGGGGGCTATGGCTACACCTTC. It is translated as CASSGGGYGYTF.

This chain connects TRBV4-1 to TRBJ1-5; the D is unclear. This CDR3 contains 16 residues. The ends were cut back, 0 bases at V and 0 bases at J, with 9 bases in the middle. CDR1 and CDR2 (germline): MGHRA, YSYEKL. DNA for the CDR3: TGCGCCAGCAGCCAAGAACCCGTCTATAGCAATCAGCCCCAGCATTTT. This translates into CASSQEPVYSNQPQHF.

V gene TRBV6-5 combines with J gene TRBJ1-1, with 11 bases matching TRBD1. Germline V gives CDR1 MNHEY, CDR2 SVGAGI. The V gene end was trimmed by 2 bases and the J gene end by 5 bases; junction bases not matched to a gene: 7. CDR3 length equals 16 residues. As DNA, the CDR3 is TGTGCCAGCAGTTACGCGGGACAGGGGGAGGATACTGAAGCTTTCTTT. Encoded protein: CASSYAGQGEDTEAFF.

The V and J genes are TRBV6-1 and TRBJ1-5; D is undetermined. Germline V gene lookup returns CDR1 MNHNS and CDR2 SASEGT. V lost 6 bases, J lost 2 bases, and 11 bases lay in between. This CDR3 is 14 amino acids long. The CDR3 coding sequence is TGTGCCAGCAGCGCGGGCGGTGGCAATCAGCCCCAGCATTTT. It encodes CASSAGGGNQPQHF.

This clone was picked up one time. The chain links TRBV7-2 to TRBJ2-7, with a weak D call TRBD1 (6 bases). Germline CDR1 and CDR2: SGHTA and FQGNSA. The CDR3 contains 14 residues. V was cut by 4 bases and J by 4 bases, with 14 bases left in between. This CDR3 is CASSSRQESYEQYF. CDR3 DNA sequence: TGTGCCAGCAGCTCGCGACAGGAATCATACGAGCAGTACTTC.

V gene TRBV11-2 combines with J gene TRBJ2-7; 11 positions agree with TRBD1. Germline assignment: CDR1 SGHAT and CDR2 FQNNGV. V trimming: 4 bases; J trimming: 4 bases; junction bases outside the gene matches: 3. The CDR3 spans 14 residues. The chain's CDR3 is CASSYGQGAYEQYF. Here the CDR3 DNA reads TGTGCCAGCAGCTACGGACAGGGGGCGTACGAGCAGTACTTC.

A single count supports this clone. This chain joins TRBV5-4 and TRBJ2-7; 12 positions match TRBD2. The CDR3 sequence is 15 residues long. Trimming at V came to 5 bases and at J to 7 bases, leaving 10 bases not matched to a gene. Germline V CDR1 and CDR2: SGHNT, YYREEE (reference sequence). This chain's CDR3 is CASRKLAGGAEEQYF. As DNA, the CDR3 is TGTGCCAGCAGAAAACTAGCGGGAGGAGCGGAGGAGCAGTACTTC.

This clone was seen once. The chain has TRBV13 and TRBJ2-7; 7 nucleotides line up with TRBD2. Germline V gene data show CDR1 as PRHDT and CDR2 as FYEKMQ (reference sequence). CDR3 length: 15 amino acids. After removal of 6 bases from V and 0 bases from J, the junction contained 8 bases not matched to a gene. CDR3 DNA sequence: TGTGCCAGCAGTTTCCTAGCGGCAATCTCCTACGAGCAGTACTTC. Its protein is CASSFLAAISYEQYF.

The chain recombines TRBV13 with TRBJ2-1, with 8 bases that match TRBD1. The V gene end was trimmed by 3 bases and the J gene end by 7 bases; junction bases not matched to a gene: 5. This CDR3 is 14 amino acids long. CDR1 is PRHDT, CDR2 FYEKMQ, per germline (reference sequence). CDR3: CASSFRGRFNEQFF. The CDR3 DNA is TGTGCCAGCAGCTTCAGGGGGCGATTTAATGAGCAGTTCTTC.

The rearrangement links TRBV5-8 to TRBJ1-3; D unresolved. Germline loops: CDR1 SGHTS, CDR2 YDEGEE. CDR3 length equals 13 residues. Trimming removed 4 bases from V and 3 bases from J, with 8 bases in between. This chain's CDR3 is CASSPFNGNTIYF. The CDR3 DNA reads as TGTGCCAGCAGCCCCTTTAATGGAAACACCATATATTTT.